Listed below are T cell receptor beta chains from one sample, sequenced in a study of blood T cells in healthy people across ages. MiXCR, applied by TCRdb to the 5' RACE reads, yields one record per CDR3 protein. The data hold some 1.5 million distinct CDR3 sequences, with 28% observed a single time. The sample taken for sequencing was blood. These receptors all come from a woman aged 25-40 years in good health. The CDR3 runs from the conserved cysteine through the conserved F or W.

CDR3aa: CSSSFSGTGPNEQFF; v_gene: TRBV7-9; j_gene: TRBJ2-1
CDR3aa: CASSYRGPKNTEAFF; v_gene: TRBV6-5; j_gene: TRBJ1-1
CDR3aa: CATSSSGVNRSPLHF; v_gene: TRBV15; j_gene: TRBJ1-6
CDR3aa: CASSLGAGTFYEQYF; v_gene: TRBV11-2; j_gene: TRBJ2-7
CDR3aa: CASSPSRTGPISYEQYF; v_gene: TRBV7-2; j_gene: TRBJ2-7
CDR3aa: CASSPRQGTEAFF; v_gene: TRBV12-3/TRBV12-4; j_gene: TRBJ1-1
CDR3aa: CSARDRYDEQFF; v_gene: TRBV20-1; j_gene: TRBJ2-1
CDR3aa: CASSFGRQRAFSPLHF; v_gene: TRBV7-2; j_gene: TRBJ1-6
CDR3aa: CASSVGGGPGNEQFF; v_gene: TRBV9; j_gene: TRBJ2-1
CDR3aa: CASSSGGVDVEQYF; v_gene: TRBV5-1; j_gene: TRBJ2-7
CDR3aa: CSASQGPAKNIQYF; v_gene: TRBV20-1; j_gene: TRBJ2-4
CDR3aa: CASSETGVHGYTF; v_gene: TRBV7-9; j_gene: TRBJ1-2
CDR3aa: CSARADLGRNYEQYF; v_gene: TRBV20-1; j_gene: TRBJ2-7
CDR3aa: CASSPPTGINEQFF; v_gene: TRBV4-1; j_gene: TRBJ2-1
CDR3aa: CATSRQGKETQYF; v_gene: TRBV15; j_gene: TRBJ2-5
CDR3aa: CASTHPTSGGATDTQYF; v_gene: TRBV4-1; j_gene: TRBJ2-3
CDR3aa: CATSDSRVSPNNEQFF; v_gene: TRBV24-1; j_gene: TRBJ2-1